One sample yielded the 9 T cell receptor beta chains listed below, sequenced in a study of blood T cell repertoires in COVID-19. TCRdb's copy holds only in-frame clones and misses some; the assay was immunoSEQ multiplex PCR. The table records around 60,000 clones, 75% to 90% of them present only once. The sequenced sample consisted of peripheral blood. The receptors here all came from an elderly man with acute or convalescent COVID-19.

The CDR3 is CASRGGNNEKLFF. CDR3 nucleotides: TGTGCCAGCAGAGGAGGGAATAATGAAAAACTGTTTTTT. V gene TRBV28 combines with J gene TRBJ1-4; D not certain. V was shortened by 6 bases and J by 4 bases, with 9 bases between the two germline ends. CDR1 and CDR2 (germline): MDHEN, SYDVKM. This CDR3 comprises 13 residues.

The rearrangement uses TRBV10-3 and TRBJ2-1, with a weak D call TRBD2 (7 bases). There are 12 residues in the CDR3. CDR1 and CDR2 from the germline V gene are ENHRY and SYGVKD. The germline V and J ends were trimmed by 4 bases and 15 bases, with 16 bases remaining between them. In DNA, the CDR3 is TGTGCCATCAGTGCACAGGGAGGGGGACTGTTCTTC. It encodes CAISAQGGGLFF.

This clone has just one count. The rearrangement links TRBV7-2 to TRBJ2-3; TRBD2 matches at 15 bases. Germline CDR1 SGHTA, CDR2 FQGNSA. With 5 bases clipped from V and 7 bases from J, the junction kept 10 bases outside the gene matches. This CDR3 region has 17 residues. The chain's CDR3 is CASSPQGTSGGSNTQYF. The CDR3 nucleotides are TGTGCCAGCAGCCCCCAGGGGACTAGCGGGGGGTCTAATACGCAGTATTTT.

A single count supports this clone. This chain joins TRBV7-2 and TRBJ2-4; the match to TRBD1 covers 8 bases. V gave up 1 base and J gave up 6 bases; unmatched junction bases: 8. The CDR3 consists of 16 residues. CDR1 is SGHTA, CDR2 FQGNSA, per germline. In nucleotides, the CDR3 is TGTGCCAGCAGCTTAGTGGGCCAGGGGGCGGGAAACATTCAGTACTTC. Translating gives CASSLVGQGAGNIQYF. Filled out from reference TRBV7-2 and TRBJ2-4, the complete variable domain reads GAGVSQSPSNKVTEKGKDVELRCDPISGHTALYWYRQSLGQGLEFLIYFQGNSAPDKSGLPSDRFSAERTGGSVSTLTIQRTQQEDSAVYLCASSLVGQGAGNIQYFGAGTRLSVL.

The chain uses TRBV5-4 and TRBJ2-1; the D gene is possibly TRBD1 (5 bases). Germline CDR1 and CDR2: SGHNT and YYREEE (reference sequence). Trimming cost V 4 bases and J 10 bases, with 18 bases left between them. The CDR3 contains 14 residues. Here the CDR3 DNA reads TGTGCCAGCAGCATCCTGGAAGGGGTGTTGGAGCAGTTCTTC. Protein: CASSILEGVLEQFF.

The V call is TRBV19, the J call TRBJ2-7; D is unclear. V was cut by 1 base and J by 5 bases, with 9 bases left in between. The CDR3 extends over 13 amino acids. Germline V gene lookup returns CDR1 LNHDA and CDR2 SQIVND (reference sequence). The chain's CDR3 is CASSIGQVDEQYF. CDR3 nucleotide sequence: TGTGCCAGTAGTATAGGGCAGGTCGACGAGCAGTACTTC.

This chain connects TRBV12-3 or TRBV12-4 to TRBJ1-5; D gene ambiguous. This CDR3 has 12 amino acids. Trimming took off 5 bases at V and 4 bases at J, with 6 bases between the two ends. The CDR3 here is CASSPSNQPQHF. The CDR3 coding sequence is TGTGCCAGCAGTCCTAGTAATCAGCCCCAGCATTTT.

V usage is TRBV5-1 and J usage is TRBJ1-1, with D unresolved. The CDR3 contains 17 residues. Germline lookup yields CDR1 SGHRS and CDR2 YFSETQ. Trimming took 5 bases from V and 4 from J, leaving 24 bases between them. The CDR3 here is CASRTGRSAMSGTEAFF. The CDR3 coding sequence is TGCGCCAGCAGGACTGGTCGGTCGGCCATGAGTGGCACTGAAGCTTTCTTT.

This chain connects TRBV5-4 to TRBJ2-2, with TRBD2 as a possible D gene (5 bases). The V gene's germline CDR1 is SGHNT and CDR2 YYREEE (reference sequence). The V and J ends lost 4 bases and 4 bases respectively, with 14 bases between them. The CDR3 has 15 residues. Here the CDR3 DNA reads TGTGCCAGCAGCCGTTACGGGGTGGGCACCGGGGAGCTGTTTTTT. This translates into CASSRYGVGTGELFF. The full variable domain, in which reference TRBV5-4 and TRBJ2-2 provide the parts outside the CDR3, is ETGVTQSPTHLIKTRGQQVTLRCSSQSGHNTVSWYQQALGQGPQFIFQYYREEENGRGNFPPRFSGLQFPNYSSELNVNALELDDSALYLCASSRYGVGTGELFFGEGSRLTVL.